This T cell receptor (beta chain) is drawn from a study of blood T cell repertoires in COVID-19. Turning to the study itself: Collection of acute and convalescent COVID-19 samples took place in the United States, Italy and Spain. Sources were T cells, B-cell-depleted T cells, or PBMCs; the material itself was cDNA or gDNA.

Patients of the Seattle cohort, enrolled during active infection, were followed longitudinally. In the original processing: Reference gene primer amplification gave nucleated cell count estimates. The protocol was immunoSEQ multiplex PCR, while the TCRdb copy is restricted to in-frame clones and leaves out a portion. Clone size and the V and J calls come from that table; the DNA yielded D and trimming. The data contain about 390,000 clones, 80% to 90% of them singletons. Losses at the gene ends were 2 bases for V and 6 bases for J; bases not matched to a gene: 8. CDR3 length equals 14 residues. Germline-derived CDR1 and CDR2 are GTSNPN and SVGIG (reference sequence).

The gene calls are TRBV30 and TRBJ2-7; 9 bases are shared with TRBD1. The clonotype originates from a woman aged 60-70 years with COVID-19, enrolled during active disease. The sample was peripheral blood. The CDR3 spells CAWSTPGTGTEQYF. CDR3 in DNA: TGTGCCTGGAGTACACCCGGGACAGGGACCGAGCAGTACTTC.